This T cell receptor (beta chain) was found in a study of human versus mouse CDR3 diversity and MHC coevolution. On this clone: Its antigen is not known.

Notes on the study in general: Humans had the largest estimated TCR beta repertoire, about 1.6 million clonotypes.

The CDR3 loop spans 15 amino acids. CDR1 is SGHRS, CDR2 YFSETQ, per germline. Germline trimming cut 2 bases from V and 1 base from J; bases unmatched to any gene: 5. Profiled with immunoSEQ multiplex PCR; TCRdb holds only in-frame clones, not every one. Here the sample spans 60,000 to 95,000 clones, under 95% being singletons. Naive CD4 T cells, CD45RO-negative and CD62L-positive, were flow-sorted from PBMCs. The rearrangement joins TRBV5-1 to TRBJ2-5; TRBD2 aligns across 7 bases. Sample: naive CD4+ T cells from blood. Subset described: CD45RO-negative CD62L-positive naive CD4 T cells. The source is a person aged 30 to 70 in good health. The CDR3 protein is CASSFRAGPQETQYF. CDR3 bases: TGCGCCAGCAGCTTCCGAGCGGGGCCCCAAGAGACCCAGTACTTC.